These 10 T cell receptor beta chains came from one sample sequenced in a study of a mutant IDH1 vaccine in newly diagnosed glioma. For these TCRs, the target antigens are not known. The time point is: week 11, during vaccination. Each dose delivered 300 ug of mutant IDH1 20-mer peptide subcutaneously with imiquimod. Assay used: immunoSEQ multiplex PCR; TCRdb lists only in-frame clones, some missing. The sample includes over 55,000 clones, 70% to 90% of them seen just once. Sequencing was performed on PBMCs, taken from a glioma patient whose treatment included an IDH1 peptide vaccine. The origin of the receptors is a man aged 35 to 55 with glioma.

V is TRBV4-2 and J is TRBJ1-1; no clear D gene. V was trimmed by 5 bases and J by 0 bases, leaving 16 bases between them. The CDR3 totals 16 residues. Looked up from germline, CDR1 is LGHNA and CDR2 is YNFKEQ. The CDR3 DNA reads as TGTGCCAGCAGCTCCGCTGGAGGCCGGATGAACACTGAAGCTTTCTTT. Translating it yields CASSSAGGRMNTEAFF.

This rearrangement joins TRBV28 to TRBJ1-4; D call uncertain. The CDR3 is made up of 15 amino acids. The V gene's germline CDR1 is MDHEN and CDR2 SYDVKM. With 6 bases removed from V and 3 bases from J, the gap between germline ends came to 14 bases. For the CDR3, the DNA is TGTGCCAGCAGAGAGGCGAGGGCTTCTAATGAAAAACTGTTTTTT. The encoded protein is CASREARASNEKLFF.

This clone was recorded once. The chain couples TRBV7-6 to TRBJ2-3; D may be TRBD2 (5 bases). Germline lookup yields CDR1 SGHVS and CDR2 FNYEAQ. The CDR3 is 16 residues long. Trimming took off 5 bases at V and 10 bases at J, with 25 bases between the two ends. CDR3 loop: CASSAGKSLHRYAQYF. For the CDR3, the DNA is TGTGCCAGCAGCGCCGGGAAATCCTTACACAGATACGCGCAGTATTTT.

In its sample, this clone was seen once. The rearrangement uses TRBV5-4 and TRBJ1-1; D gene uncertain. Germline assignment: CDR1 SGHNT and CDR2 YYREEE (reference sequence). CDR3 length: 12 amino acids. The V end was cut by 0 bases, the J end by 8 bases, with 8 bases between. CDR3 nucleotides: TGTGCCAGCAGCTTGGGACTGGGAGAAGCTTTCTTT. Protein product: CASSLGLGEAFF.

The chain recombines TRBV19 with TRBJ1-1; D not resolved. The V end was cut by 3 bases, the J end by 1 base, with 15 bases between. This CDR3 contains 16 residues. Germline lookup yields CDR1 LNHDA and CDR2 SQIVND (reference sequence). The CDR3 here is CASSILAGRSNTEAFF. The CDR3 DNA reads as TGTGCCAGTAGTATCCTGGCTGGTAGGTCGAACACTGAAGCTTTCTTT. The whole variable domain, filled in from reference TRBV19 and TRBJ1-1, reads DGGITQSPKYLFRKEGQNVTLSCEQNLNHDAMYWYRQDPGQGLRLIYYSQIVNDFQKGDIAEGYSVSREKKESFPLTVTSAQKNPTAFYLCASSILAGRSNTEAFFGQGTRLTVV.

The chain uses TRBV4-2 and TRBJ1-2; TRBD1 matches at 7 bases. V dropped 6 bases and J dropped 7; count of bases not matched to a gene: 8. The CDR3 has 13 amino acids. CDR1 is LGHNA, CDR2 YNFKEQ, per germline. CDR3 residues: CASSQTGNPGYTF. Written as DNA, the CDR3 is TGTGCCAGCAGTCAGACAGGGAACCCTGGCTACACCTTC.

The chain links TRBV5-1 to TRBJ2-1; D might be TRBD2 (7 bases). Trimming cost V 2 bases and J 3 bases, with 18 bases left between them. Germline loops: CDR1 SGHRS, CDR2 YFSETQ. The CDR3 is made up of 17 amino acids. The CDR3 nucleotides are TGCGCCAGCAGCTTATCTCATGCGGGGGCGATCTACAATGAGCAGTTCTTC. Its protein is CASSLSHAGAIYNEQFF.

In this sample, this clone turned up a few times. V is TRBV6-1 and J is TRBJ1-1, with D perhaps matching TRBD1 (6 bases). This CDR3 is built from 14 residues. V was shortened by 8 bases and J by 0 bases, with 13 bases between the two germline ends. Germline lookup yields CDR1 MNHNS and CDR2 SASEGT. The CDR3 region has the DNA TGTGCCAGCTCGCAGGGGACTATGAACACTGAAGCTTTCTTT. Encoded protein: CASSQGTMNTEAFF.

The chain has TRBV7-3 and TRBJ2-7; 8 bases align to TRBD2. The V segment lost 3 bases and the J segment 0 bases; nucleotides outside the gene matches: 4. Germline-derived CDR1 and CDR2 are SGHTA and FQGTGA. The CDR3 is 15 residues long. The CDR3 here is CASSFSGGSSYEQYF. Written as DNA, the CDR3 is TGTGCCAGCAGCTTCAGCGGGGGAAGCTCCTACGAGCAGTACTTC.

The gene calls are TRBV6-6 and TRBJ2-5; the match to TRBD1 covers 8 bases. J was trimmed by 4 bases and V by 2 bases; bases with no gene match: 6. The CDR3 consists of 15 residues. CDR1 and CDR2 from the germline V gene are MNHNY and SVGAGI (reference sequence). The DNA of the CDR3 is TGTGCCAGCAGTTACAGGCAGGGGGCTGGAGAGACCCAGTACTTC. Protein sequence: CASSYRQGAGETQYF.